One sample yielded the 32 T cell receptor beta chains listed below, sequenced in a study of blood T cell repertoires in COVID-19. Sequencing used immunoSEQ multiplex PCR; TCRdb keeps in-frame clones, though not all of them. Among under 110,000 clones listed, 85% were seen once. Sequencing was performed on peripheral blood. These TCRs come from a woman aged 70-85 years with active or convalescent COVID-19.

The chain links TRBV5-6 to TRBJ2-7; a possible D gene is TRBD1 (6 bases). Trimming removed 3 bases at V and 0 bases at J, with 13 bases between. CDR3 length: 15 amino acids. Germline-derived CDR1 and CDR2 are SGHDT and YYEEEE. CDR3 protein: CASSSPRDNSYEQYF. DNA for the CDR3: TGTGCCAGCAGCTCCCCCCGGGACAACTCCTACGAGCAGTACTTC.

V and J are TRBV7-2 and TRBJ1-1; D call uncertain. The V gene's germline CDR1 is SGHTA and CDR2 FQGNSA. This CDR3 contains 14 residues. V gave up 3 bases and J gave up 4 bases, with 12 bases separating them. CDR3 protein: CASSLYGEGTEAFF. As DNA, the CDR3 is TGTGCCAGCAGCTTGTACGGGGAGGGCACTGAAGCTTTCTTT. Variable domain in full (rest from reference TRBV7-2 and TRBJ1-1): GAGVSQSPSNKVTEKGKDVELRCDPISGHTALYWYRQSLGQGLEFLIYFQGNSAPDKSGLPSDRFSAERTGGSVSTLTIQRTQQEDSAVYLCASSLYGEGTEAFFGQGTRLTVV.

This clone was recorded only once. The CDR3 nucleotides are TGCGCCAGCAGCCTGGGACAGGGGAGGACAGATACGCAGTATTTT. This translates into CASSLGQGRTDTQYF. The J gene is TRBJ2-3, the V gene TRBV5-1; 10 bases align to TRBD1. CDR3 length equals 15 residues. Germline lookup yields CDR1 SGHRS and CDR2 YFSETQ. J gave up 3 bases and V 4 bases, and 5 bases lay outside the gene matches. Full variable domain (remainder filled in from reference TRBV5-1 and TRBJ2-3): KAGVTQTPRYLIKTRGQQVTLSCSPISGHRSVSWYQQTPGQGLQFLFEYFSETQRNKGNFPGRFSGRQFSNSRSEMNVSTLELGDSALYLCASSLGQGRTDTQYFGPGTRLTVL.

The chain recombines TRBV4-3 with TRBJ1-2, with a possible D match to TRBD1 (5 bases). The CDR3 is 15 amino acids. Germline CDR1 LGHNA, CDR2 YSLEER. The V end lost 4 bases, the J end lost 6 bases, and 18 bases lay between the germline ends. CDR3 sequence reads: CASSPRGVTEDGYTF. In DNA form, the CDR3 reads TGCGCCAGCAGCCCGCGGGGCGTCACTGAAGATGGCTACACCTTC.

The count of this clone is one. The gene calls are TRBV5-1 and TRBJ1-4; D call uncertain. The CDR3 runs 15 residues. The germline CDR1 and CDR2 sequences are SGHRS and YFSETQ. V was clipped by 0 bases and J by 0 bases, with 6 bases between them. CDR3: CASSLEPTTNEKLFF. In DNA, the CDR3 is TGCGCCAGCAGCTTGGAGCCTACAACTAATGAAAAACTGTTTTTT. Filled out from reference TRBV5-1 and TRBJ1-4, the complete variable domain reads KAGVTQTPRYLIKTRGQQVTLSCSPISGHRSVSWYQQTPGQGLQFLFEYFSETQRNKGNFPGRFSGRQFSNSRSEMNVSTLELGDSALYLCASSLEPTTNEKLFFGSGTQLSVL.

The CDR3 DNA reads TGTGCCAGCAAAGGACAGGGCTCTGGAAACACCATATATTTT. Translated, it gives CASKGQGSGNTIYF. The chain uses TRBV6-5 and TRBJ1-3; 8 bases are a match to TRBD1. Per germline, CDR1 MNHEY and CDR2 SVGAGI. V gave up 7 bases and J gave up 0 bases; unmatched junction bases: 2. This CDR3 spans 14 amino acids.

The chain is built from TRBV5-4 and TRBJ2-7; TRBD2 aligns across 12 bases. The trim removed 0 bases at V and 1 base at J, leaving 5 bases unmatched. The CDR3 length is 17 residues. CDR1 and CDR2 from the germline V gene are SGHNT and YYREEE (reference sequence). The CDR3 bases are TGTGCCAGCAGCTTGGCCCTAGCGGGAGGGAGGTCCTACGAGCAGTACTTC. The encoded protein is CASSLALAGGRSYEQYF.

The rearrangement uses TRBV29-1 and TRBJ2-7; D may be TRBD1 (6 bases). The V end was cut by 4 bases, the J end by 5 bases, with 18 bases between. This CDR3 is 14 amino acids long. CDR1 and CDR2 from the germline V gene are SQVTM and ANQGSEA. The CDR3 DNA is TGCAGCGTTGGGCGAGTTCAGACAGGAAACGAGCAGTACTTC. This translates into CSVGRVQTGNEQYF.

V and J are TRBV10-2 and TRBJ2-4, with D perhaps TRBD2 (7 bases). The CDR3 runs to 18 residues. V shed 3 bases and J shed 1 base, with 19 bases lying between them. Germline CDR1 WSHSY, CDR2 SAAADI. The CDR3 region has the DNA TGCGCCAGCAGTGAAAAGTGGGGGGGCGCGAGTGCCAAAAACATTCAGTACTTC. This gives the protein CASSEKWGGASAKNIQYF.

This clone turned up a few times. The V and J genes are TRBV6-5 and TRBJ1-2, with a weak D call TRBD1 (5 bases). This CDR3 has 15 residues. Germline CDR1 and CDR2: MNHEY and SVGAGI. V lost 0 bases to trimming and J lost 1 base, with 9 bases between them. CDR3 amino acids: CASSYSGGDNYGYTF. For the CDR3, the DNA is TGTGCCAGCAGTTACTCGGGGGGGGATAACTATGGCTACACCTTC.

The gene calls are TRBV5-6 and TRBJ1-6; TRBD1 is a possible D gene (6 bases). The ends were cut back, 2 bases at V and 7 bases at J, with 10 bases in the middle. The CDR3 extends over 14 amino acids. Germline V CDR1 and CDR2: SGHDT, YYEEEE. DNA for the CDR3: TGTGCCAGCAGCTTCAGGGGTTTAAATTCACCCCTCCACTTT. It encodes CASSFRGLNSPLHF.

This chain connects TRBV9 to TRBJ2-5; D might be TRBD1 (5 bases). Trimming left V 4 bases short and J 7 bases short, with 20 bases between. This CDR3 comprises 15 residues. Germline CDR1 SGDLS, CDR2 YYNGEE. The CDR3 DNA sequence: TGTGCCAGCAGCCCCCAGACAGCCGGCGACGGGACCCAGTACTTC. Its protein product is CASSPQTAGDGTQYF.

V is TRBV5-4 and J is TRBJ2-3; TRBD2 matches at 12 bases. The CDR3 is 16 residues long. The V gene end was trimmed by 4 bases and the J gene end by 1 base; junction bases not matched to a gene: 4. CDR1 and CDR2 (germline): SGHNT, YYREEE (reference sequence). The CDR3 coding sequence is TGTGCCAGCAGCATACGGACTAGCGGGGGCACAGATACGCAGTATTTT. Translated, it gives CASSIRTSGGTDTQYF.

The chain employs TRBV11-3 and TRBJ2-7, with D maybe TRBD1 (5 bases). CDR1 SGHNT and CDR2 YENEEA come from the germline V gene. CDR3 size: 13 residues. The germline V and J ends were trimmed by 5 bases and 4 bases, with 12 bases remaining between them. This CDR3 reads CASSVQEEYEQYF. CDR3 DNA sequence: TGTGCCAGCAGCGTACAGGAAGAGTACGAGCAGTACTTC.

The chain recombines TRBV11-2 with TRBJ1-1; D gene ambiguous. CDR1 is SGHAT and CDR2 is FQNNGV in the germline V gene. Trimming removed 0 bases from V and 0 bases from J, with 17 bases in between. The CDR3 covers 18 residues. The CDR3 DNA is TGTGCCAGCAGCTTAGACATCAGGCTATCCGTCATGAACACTGAAGCTTTCTTT. This translates into CASSLDIRLSVMNTEAFF.

This rearrangement joins TRBV18 to TRBJ1-1, with TRBD1 as a possible D gene (6 bases). Germline V CDR1 and CDR2: KGHSH, LQKENI. This CDR3 contains 13 residues. V was pared by 4 bases and J by 3 bases, with 9 bases between. CDR3 coding DNA: TGTGCCAGCTCACAGGGGGAGTACACTGAAGCTTTCTTT. Translation: CASSQGEYTEAFF.

The chain joins TRBV6-1 to TRBJ2-3; the D gene is possibly TRBD2 (5 bases). This CDR3 is 15 amino acids long. Germline V gives CDR1 MNHNS, CDR2 SASEGT. The V end lost 2 bases, the J end lost 3 bases, and 12 bases lay between the germline ends. CDR3: CASSETLPGTDTQYF. The CDR3 DNA is TGTGCCAGCAGTGAAACTCTACCGGGGACAGATACGCAGTATTTT.

The chain joins TRBV9 to TRBJ2-5; 12 bases are shared with TRBD1. The CDR3 is 16 residues long. CDR1 is SGDLS and CDR2 is YYNGEE in the germline V gene. V dropped 3 bases and J dropped 7; count of bases not matched to a gene: 10. Here the CDR3 DNA reads TGTGCCAGCAGCGGGGGACCGGGACAGGGGGCAGGGACCCAGTACTTC. Residues: CASSGGPGQGAGTQYF.

This clone was seen more than once but under ten times. This chain joins TRBV19 and TRBJ1-2; TRBD1 aligns across 7 bases. J was trimmed by 4 bases and V by 7 bases; bases with no gene match: 6. Germline CDR1 and CDR2: LNHDA and SQIVND (reference sequence). CDR3 length: 13 residues. In DNA form, the CDR3 reads TGTGCCAGTAATATGGGACAGAGCTATGGCTACACCTTC. Translated: CASNMGQSYGYTF.

The rearrangement links TRBV7-2 to TRBJ2-2, with 7 nucleotides matching TRBD2. The junction had 7 bases not matched to a gene; V was cut back by 6 bases and J by 6 bases. CDR3 length: 14 residues. The germline gives CDR1 SGHTA, CDR2 FQGNSA. The CDR3: CASSRTRGPGELFF. CDR3 bases: TGTGCCAGCAGTCGGACTAGAGGCCCCGGGGAGCTGTTTTTT.

V is TRBV25-1 and J is TRBJ2-7; the match to TRBD1 covers 8 bases. Looked up from germline, CDR1 is MGHDK and CDR2 is SYGVNS. Trimming cost V 2 bases and J 7 bases; bases outside gene matches: 7. The CDR3 sequence is 14 residues long. CDR3 sequence: CASSEQGAPGEQYF. In DNA, the CDR3 is TGTGCCAGCAGTGAACAGGGGGCGCCTGGTGAGCAGTACTTC.

The chain links TRBV30 to TRBJ2-3; the D gene is possibly TRBD2 (5 bases). CDR1 and CDR2 from the germline V gene are GTSNPN and SVGIG (reference sequence). V shed 2 bases and J shed 10 bases, with 16 bases lying between them. The CDR3 runs 13 residues. The CDR3 sequence: CAWSSSGFSAQYF. CDR3 DNA sequence: TGTGCCTGGAGTTCTTCGGGGTTTTCGGCGCAGTATTTT.

This rearrangement joins TRBV27 to TRBJ2-1; possible D gene TRBD1, 5 bases. Between the trimmed V and J ends, which lost 6 bases and 2 bases, there was a span of 11 bases. The CDR3 is 14 amino acids. Per germline, CDR1 MNHEY and CDR2 SMNVEV (reference sequence). CDR3 in amino acids: CASRKSGTYNEQFF. CDR3 bases: TGTGCCAGCAGGAAATCAGGGACCTACAATGAGCAGTTCTTC.

The V gene is TRBV18, the J gene TRBJ2-7; tentatively, D is TRBD2 (5 bases). Trimming removed 3 bases at V and 3 bases at J, with 12 bases between. Germline CDR1 is KGHSH and CDR2 is LQKENI. CDR3 length equals 14 residues. CDR3 DNA sequence: TGTGCCAGCTCACCGAATAGTGGGAGCTACGAGCAGTACTTC. It codes for CASSPNSGSYEQYF.

The CDR3 loop is CASSAGTAYNEQFF. As DNA, the CDR3 is TGTGCCAGCAGCGCCGGGACTGCTTACAATGAGCAGTTCTTC. The chain employs TRBV7-2 and TRBJ2-1, with D possibly TRBD2 on 6 matching bases. The germline V gene has CDR1 SGHTA and CDR2 FQGNSA. The CDR3 runs 14 residues. V was pared by 5 bases and J by 4 bases, with 12 bases between.

This clone was seen a single time. This chain joins TRBV19 and TRBJ1-4; the D gene is possibly TRBD1 (6 bases). Trimming stripped 3 bases from V and 12 bases from J, with 14 bases between. There are 13 residues in the CDR3. Germline V gene data show CDR1 as LNHDA and CDR2 as SQIVND (reference sequence). The chain's CDR3 is CASSMRQGLELFF. The CDR3 region has the DNA TGTGCCAGTAGTATGCGGCAGGGGTTAGAACTGTTTTTT.

The rearrangement uses TRBV6-1 and TRBJ1-4; a possible D gene is TRBD1 (5 bases). The CDR3 is made up of 15 amino acids. V was clipped by 2 bases and J by 7 bases, with 14 bases between them. The germline CDR1 and CDR2 sequences are MNHNS and SASEGT. Here the CDR3 reads CASSEMVRDTEKLFF. The CDR3 DNA reads as TGTGCCAGCAGTGAAATGGTCAGGGATACTGAAAAACTGTTTTTT.

The V call is TRBV29-1, the J call TRBJ2-1; TRBD2 might be the D (6 bases). The length of the CDR3 is 11 residues. Germline CDR1 and CDR2: SQVTM and ANQGSEA. Trimming left V 4 bases short and J 8 bases short, with 9 bases between. The CDR3 loop is CSVGRGYEQFF. CDR3 in DNA: TGCAGCGTTGGGCGGGGCTATGAGCAGTTCTTC.

V usage is TRBV12-3 or TRBV12-4 and J usage is TRBJ1-2; 8 bases map to TRBD1. The ends lost 1 base at V and 9 bases at J; junction bases unmatched: 4. This CDR3 has 13 amino acids. CDR3 bases: TGTGCCAGCAGTTTAGGGCAGGGGGCTAGCTACACCTTC. Protein sequence: CASSLGQGASYTF.

This CDR3 reads CASSYSGGNRSPLHF. The CDR3 region has the DNA TGTGCCAGCAGTTACTCAGGGGGCAATAGATCACCCCTCCACTTT. The chain is built from TRBV6-5 and TRBJ1-6; 7 nucleotides agree with TRBD1. The J segment lost 10 bases and the V segment lost 0 bases, leaving 6 bases of the junction unmatched. There are 15 residues in the CDR3. Germline V gene lookup returns CDR1 MNHEY and CDR2 SVGAGI.

The rearrangement joins TRBV2 to TRBJ1-5, with 9 bases fitting TRBD1. Unmatched junction bases numbered 8, after V lost 5 bases and J lost 0 bases. This CDR3 region has 17 residues. Germline CDR1 and CDR2: SNHLY and FYNNEI. The CDR3 bases are TGTGCCAGCAGTCCGGGACAGGGATTTAATAGCAATCAGCCCCAGCATTTT. Encoded protein: CASSPGQGFNSNQPQHF.

This clone has more than one count but fewer than ten. The CDR3 loop is CAWSVDGNQPQHF. In nucleotides, the CDR3 is TGTGCCTGGAGTGTTGACGGGAATCAGCCCCAGCATTTT. The chain is built from TRBV30 and TRBJ1-5; D remains ambiguous. The V gene lost 0 bases and the J gene lost 4 bases, with 7 bases spanning the gap. This CDR3 contains 13 residues. Germline assignment: CDR1 GTSNPN and CDR2 SVGIG (reference sequence).